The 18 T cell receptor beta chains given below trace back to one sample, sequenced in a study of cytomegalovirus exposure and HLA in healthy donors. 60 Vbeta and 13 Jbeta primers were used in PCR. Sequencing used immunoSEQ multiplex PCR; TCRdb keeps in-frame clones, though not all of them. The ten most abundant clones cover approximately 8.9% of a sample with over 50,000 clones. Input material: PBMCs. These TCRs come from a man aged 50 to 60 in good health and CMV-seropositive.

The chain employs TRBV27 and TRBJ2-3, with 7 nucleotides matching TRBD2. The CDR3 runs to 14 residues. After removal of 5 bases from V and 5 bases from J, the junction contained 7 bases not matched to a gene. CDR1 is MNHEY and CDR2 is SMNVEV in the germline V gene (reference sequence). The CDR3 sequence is CASSPRLAEDTQYF. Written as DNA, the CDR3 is TGTGCCAGCAGTCCAAGACTAGCAGAAGATACGCAGTATTTT.

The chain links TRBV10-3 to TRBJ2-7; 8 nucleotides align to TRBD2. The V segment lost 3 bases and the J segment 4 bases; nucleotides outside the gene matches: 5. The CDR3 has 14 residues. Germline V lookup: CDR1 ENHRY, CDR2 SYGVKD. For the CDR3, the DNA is TGTGCCATCAGTGAAACGGGAGGGGGTTACGAGCAGTACTTC. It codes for CAISETGGGYEQYF.

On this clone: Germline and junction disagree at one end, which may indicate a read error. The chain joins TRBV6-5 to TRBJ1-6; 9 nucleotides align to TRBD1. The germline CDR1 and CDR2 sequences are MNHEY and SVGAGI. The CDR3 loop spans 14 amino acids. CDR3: CASRGQGGNSPLPF. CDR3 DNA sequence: TGTGCCAGCAGGGGACAGGGAGGGAATTCACCCCTCCCCTTT.

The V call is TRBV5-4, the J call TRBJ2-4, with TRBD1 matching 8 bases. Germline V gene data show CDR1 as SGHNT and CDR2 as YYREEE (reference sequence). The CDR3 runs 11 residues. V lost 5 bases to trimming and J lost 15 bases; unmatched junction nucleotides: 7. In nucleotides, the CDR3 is TGTGCCAGCAGTAGTGACAGGGGAGTGTACTTC. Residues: CASSSDRGVYF. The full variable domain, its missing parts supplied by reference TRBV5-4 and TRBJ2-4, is ETGVTQSPTHLIKTRGQQVTLRCSSQSGHNTVSWYQQALGQGPQFIFQYYREEENGRGNFPPRFSGLQFPNYSSELNVNALELDDSALYLCASSSDRGVYFGAGTRLSVL.

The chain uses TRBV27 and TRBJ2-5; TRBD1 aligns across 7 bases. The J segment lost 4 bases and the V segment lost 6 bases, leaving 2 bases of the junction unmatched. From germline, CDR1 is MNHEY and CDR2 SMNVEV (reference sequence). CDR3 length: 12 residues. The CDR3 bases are TGTGCCAGCAGGACAGGGCCAGAGACCCAGTACTTC. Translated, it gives CASRTGPETQYF.

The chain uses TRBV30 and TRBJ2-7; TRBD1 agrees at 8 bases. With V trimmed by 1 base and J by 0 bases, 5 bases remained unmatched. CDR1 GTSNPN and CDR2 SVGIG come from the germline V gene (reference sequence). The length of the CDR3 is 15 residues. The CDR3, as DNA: TGTGCCTGGAGTGCTCGAGGACAGGGCTCCTACGAGCAGTACTTC. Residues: CAWSARGQGSYEQYF.

The CDR3 region is CASRPEEGGFTEAFF. The CDR3 DNA reads TGTGCCAGCAGGCCCGAGGAGGGAGGGTTCACTGAAGCTTTCTTT. This sequence joins TRBV7-2 and TRBJ1-1; no firm D call. V lost 6 bases and J 4 bases, leaving 18 bases between the germline ends. The CDR3 has 15 residues. Germline CDR1 is SGHTA and CDR2 is FQGNSA. The full variable domain, completed using reference TRBV7-2 and TRBJ1-1, is GAGVSQSPSNKVTEKGKDVELRCDPISGHTALYWYRQSLGQGLEFLIYFQGNSAPDKSGLPSDRFSAERTGGSVSTLTIQRTQQEDSAVYLCASRPEEGGFTEAFFGQGTRLTVV.

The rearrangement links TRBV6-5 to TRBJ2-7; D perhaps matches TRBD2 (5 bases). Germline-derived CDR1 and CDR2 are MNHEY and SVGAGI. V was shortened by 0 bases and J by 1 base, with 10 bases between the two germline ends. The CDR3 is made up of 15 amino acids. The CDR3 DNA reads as TGTGCCAGCAGTTACTCGACTACCCCATCCTACGAGCAGTACTTC. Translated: CASSYSTTPSYEQYF.

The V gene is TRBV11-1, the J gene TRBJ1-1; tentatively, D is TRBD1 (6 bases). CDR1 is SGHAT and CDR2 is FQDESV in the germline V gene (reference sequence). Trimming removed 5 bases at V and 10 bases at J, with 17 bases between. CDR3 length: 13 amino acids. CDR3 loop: CASSHPGESSAFF. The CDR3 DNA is TGTGCCAGCAGCCACCCAGGGGAGAGTTCAGCTTTCTTT.

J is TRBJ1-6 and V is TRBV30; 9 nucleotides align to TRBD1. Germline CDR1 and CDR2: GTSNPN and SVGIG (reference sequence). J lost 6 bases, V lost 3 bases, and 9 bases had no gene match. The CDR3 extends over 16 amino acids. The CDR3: CAWRGQGDRFNSPLHF. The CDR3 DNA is TGTGCCTGGAGGGGACAGGGTGATAGGTTTAATTCACCCCTCCACTTT.

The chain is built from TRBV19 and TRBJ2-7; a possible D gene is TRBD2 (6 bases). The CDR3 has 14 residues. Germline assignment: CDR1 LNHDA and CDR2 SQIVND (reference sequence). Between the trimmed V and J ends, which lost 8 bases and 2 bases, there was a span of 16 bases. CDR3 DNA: TGTGCCAGTTGGGCCGGGACTGCCGCCTACGAGCAGTACTTC. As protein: CASWAGTAAYEQYF.

In DNA form, the CDR3 reads TGTGCCAGCAGCCAAACTAGCGGGGGGGGCGCCTACGAGCAGTACTTC. It specifies CASSQTSGGGAYEQYF. V usage is TRBV4-2 and J usage is TRBJ2-7; TRBD2 matches 13 bases. The CDR3 length is 16 residues. J gave up 2 bases and V 2 bases, and 3 bases lay outside the gene matches. CDR1 and CDR2 from the germline V gene are LGHNA and YNFKEQ.

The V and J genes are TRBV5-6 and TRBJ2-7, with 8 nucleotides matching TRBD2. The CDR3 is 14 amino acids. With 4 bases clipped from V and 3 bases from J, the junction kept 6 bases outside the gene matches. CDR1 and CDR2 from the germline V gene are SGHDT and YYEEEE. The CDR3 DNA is TGTGCCAGCAGCCGGGAGGGGTATTTCTACGAGCAGTACTTC. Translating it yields CASSREGYFYEQYF.

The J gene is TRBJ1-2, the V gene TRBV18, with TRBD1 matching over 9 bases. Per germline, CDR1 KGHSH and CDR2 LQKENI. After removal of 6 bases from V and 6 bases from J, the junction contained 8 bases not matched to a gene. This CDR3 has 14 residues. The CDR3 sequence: CASSKDRGDDGYTF. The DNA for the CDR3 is TGTGCCAGCTCCAAGGACAGGGGAGATGATGGCTACACCTTC.

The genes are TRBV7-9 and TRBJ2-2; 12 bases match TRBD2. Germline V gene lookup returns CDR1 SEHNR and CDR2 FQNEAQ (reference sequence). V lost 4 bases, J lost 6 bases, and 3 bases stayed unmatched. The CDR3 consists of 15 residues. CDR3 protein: CASSSLAGGPGELFF. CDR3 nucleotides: TGTGCCAGCAGCTCCCTAGCGGGAGGGCCCGGGGAGCTGTTTTTT.

In nucleotides, the CDR3 is TGTGCCAGCAGCTCGGACAGGATTATTCGATCCGGGGCCAACGTCCTGACTTTC. It codes for CASSSDRIIRSGANVLTF. The chain carries TRBV7-3 and TRBJ2-6, with 7 bases identical to TRBD1. Germline-derived CDR1 and CDR2 are SGHTA and FQGTGA. V lost 4 bases and J lost 4; bases outside the gene matches: 13. The CDR3 extends over 18 amino acids.

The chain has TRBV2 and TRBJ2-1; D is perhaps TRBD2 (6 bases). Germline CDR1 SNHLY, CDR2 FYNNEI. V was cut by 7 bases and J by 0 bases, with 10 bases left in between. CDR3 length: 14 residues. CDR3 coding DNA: TGTGCCAGCACTCGGGGGAGCTCCTACAATGAGCAGTTCTTC. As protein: CASTRGSSYNEQFF.

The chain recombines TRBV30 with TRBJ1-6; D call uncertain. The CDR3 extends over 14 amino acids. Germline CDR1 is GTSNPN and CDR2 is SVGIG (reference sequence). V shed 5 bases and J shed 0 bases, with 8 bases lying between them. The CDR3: CAWQVSSYNSPLHF. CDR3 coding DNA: TGTGCCTGGCAAGTGAGCTCCTATAATTCACCCCTCCACTTT. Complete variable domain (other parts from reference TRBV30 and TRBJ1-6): SQTIHQWPATLVQPVGSPLSLECTVEGTSNPNLYWYRQAAGRGLQLLFYSVGIGQISSEVPQNLSASRPQDRQFILSSKKLLLSDSGFYLCAWQVSSYNSPLHFGNGTRLTVT.